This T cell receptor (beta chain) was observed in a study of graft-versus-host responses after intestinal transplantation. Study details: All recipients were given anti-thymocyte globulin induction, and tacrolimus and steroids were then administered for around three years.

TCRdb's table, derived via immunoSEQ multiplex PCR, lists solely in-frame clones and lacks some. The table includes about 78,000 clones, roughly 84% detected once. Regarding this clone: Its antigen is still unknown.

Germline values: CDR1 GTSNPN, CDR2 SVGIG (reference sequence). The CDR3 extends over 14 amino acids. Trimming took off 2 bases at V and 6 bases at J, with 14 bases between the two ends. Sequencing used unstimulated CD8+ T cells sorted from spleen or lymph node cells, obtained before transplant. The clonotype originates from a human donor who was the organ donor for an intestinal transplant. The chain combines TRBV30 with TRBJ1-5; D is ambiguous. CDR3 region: CAWSSGSLGQPQHF. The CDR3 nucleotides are TGTGCCTGGAGTTCGGGCTCCCTGGGTCAGCCCCAGCATTTT.